Each of the 17 T cell receptor beta chains below was sequenced from the same sample in a study of blood T cell repertoires in COVID-19. Measured with immunoSEQ multiplex PCR; TCRdb has only the in-frame clones, and not every one. This table has a few hundred thousand clones, roughly 86% appearing once. Sequencing was carried out using PBMCs or T cells enriched from blood (not recorded which). Every receptor here comes from a woman between 45 and 60 years old who had been exposed to COVID-19.

In the case of this clone: This sample also contains other DNA sequences that code for the same CDR3. The chain couples TRBV5-1 to TRBJ2-7, with TRBD1 identical over 7 bases. V lost 0 bases, J lost 1 base, and 1 base stayed unmatched. Germline assignment: CDR1 SGHRS and CDR2 YFSETQ. This CDR3 region has 14 residues. The CDR3 loop is CASSLGRGSYEQYF. The DNA of the CDR3 is TGCGCCAGCAGCTTGGGCAGGGGGTCCTACGAGCAGTACTTC.

This clone was observed a single time. V is TRBV27 and J is TRBJ2-5; 8 bases agree with TRBD1. Germline V gene sequence: CDR1 MNHEY, CDR2 SMNVEV (reference sequence). V gave up 6 bases and J gave up 4 bases; unmatched junction bases: 7. The CDR3 extends over 14 amino acids. This chain's CDR3 is CASRYRGIGETQYF. The DNA of the CDR3 is TGTGCCAGCAGGTACAGGGGGATAGGAGAGACCCAGTACTTC.

V and J are TRBV19 and TRBJ1-6; D perhaps matches TRBD1 (6 bases). The CDR3 spans 14 residues. CDR1 and CDR2 from the germline V gene are LNHDA and SQIVND (reference sequence). Trimming pared 6 bases from V and 5 bases from J, leaving 11 bases between. CDR3 in amino acids: CASRSRGDNSPLHF. The CDR3 coding sequence is TGTGCCAGTAGGTCCAGGGGTGATAATTCACCCCTCCACTTT.

DNA for the CDR3: TGTGCCAGCAGAAGGACAGGGACCTACTACGAGCAGTACTTC. Its translation: CASRRTGTYYEQYF. V and J are TRBV2 and TRBJ2-7, with 8 nucleotides matching TRBD1. After removal of 6 bases from V and 3 bases from J, the junction contained 7 bases not matched to a gene. Germline V gene data show CDR1 as SNHLY and CDR2 as FYNNEI. The CDR3 is 14 amino acids.

DNA of the CDR3: TGCGCCAGCAGCTCCGACTGGACTAGCGGGGGCACAGATACGCAGTATTTT. Translating it yields CASSSDWTSGGTDTQYF. This chain uses TRBV5-1 with TRBJ2-3; TRBD2 matches 12 bases. Germline loops: CDR1 SGHRS, CDR2 YFSETQ. This CDR3 has 17 residues. V lost 3 bases and J lost 1; bases outside the gene matches: 6.

V gene TRBV18 combines with J gene TRBJ1-3; 9 bases fit TRBD1. Germline V gives CDR1 KGHSH, CDR2 LQKENI. This CDR3 is 17 amino acids long. Trimming cost V 5 bases and J 0 bases; bases outside gene matches: 8. This chain's CDR3 is CASSTRTGEFSGNTIYF. CDR3 in DNA: TGTGCCAGCTCAACAAGGACAGGGGAATTCTCTGGAAACACCATATATTTT.

The rearrangement uses TRBV6-1 and TRBJ1-5; D might be TRBD1 (6 bases). The germline V and J ends were trimmed by 3 bases and 4 bases, with 13 bases remaining between them. CDR3 length equals 15 residues. Looked up from germline, CDR1 is MNHNS and CDR2 is SASEGT. The CDR3 coding sequence is TGTGCCAGCAGTGACGCCATCGGACAGAATCAGCCCCAGCATTTT. Encoded protein: CASSDAIGQNQPQHF.

This chain joins TRBV11-1 and TRBJ1-6; D unclear. Germline loops: CDR1 SGHAT, CDR2 FQDESV (reference sequence). This CDR3 region has 16 residues. Trimming took off 3 bases at V and 6 bases at J, with 15 bases between the two ends. The CDR3 nucleotides read TGTGCCAGCAGCTTTGGCCGCCGGTCTAGTAATTCACCCCTCCACTTT. Residues: CASSFGRRSSNSPLHF. Drawing the rest from reference TRBV11-1 and TRBJ1-6, the complete variable domain is EAEVAQSPRYKITEKSQAVAFWCDPISGHATLYWYRQILGQGPELLVQFQDESVVDDSQLPKDRFSAERLKGVDSTLKIQPAELGDSAMYLCASSFGRRSSNSPLHFGNGTRLTVT.

The chain employs TRBV11-2 and TRBJ2-3, with 11 bases lining up with TRBD1. Trimming took 5 bases from V and 3 from J; bases not matched to a gene: 4. Germline V lookup: CDR1 SGHAT, CDR2 FQNNGV. The CDR3 length is 15 residues. The CDR3 DNA sequence: TGTGCCAGCAGCCTGGACAGGGGGCGAACAGATACGCAGTATTTT. Protein sequence: CASSLDRGRTDTQYF.

The chain employs TRBV6-5 and TRBJ1-5; D not certain. Trimming shortened V by 5 bases and J by 5 bases, and 7 bases separated the two germline ends. CDR3 size: 12 residues. CDR1 is MNHEY, CDR2 SVGAGI, per germline. CDR3 in DNA: TGTGCCAGCAGTCTTCCAGATCAGCCCCAGCATTTT. Its protein is CASSLPDQPQHF.

The chain carries TRBV15 and TRBJ2-7; TRBD1 might be the D (7 bases). CDR1 is LNHNV, CDR2 YYDKDF, per germline (reference sequence). V lost 1 base to trimming and J lost 2 bases, with 12 bases between them. CDR3 length: 15 amino acids. CDR3 protein: CATSRGQGGAYEQYF. The CDR3 DNA sequence: TGTGCCACCAGCAGAGGGCAGGGGGGTGCCTACGAGCAGTACTTC.

The chain is built from TRBV15 and TRBJ1-2, with 7 positions matching TRBD1. From germline, CDR1 is LNHNV and CDR2 YYDKDF (reference sequence). V shed 1 base and J 4 bases; nucleotides not matched to a gene: 3. The CDR3 runs 14 residues. CDR3 protein: CATSRAGGGYGYTF. CDR3 in DNA: TGTGCCACCAGCAGAGCAGGGGGAGGCTATGGCTACACCTTC.

The genes are TRBV11-2 and TRBJ2-7; D is undetermined. CDR3 length equals 14 residues. V was clipped by 0 bases and J by 4 bases, with 10 bases between them. Looked up from germline, CDR1 is SGHAT and CDR2 is FQNNGV. For the CDR3, the DNA is TGTGCCAGCAGCTTAGATCAGGTGGTTTACGAGCAGTACTTC. Translation: CASSLDQVVYEQYF. Drawing the rest from reference TRBV11-2 and TRBJ2-7, the complete variable domain is EAGVAQSPRYKIIEKRQSVAFWCNPISGHATLYWYQQILGQGPKLLIQFQNNGVVDDSQLPKDRFSAERLKGVDSTLKIQPAKLEDSAVYLCASSLDQVVYEQYFGPGTRLTVT.

The CDR3 region is CASRRDTEQFF. The CDR3 coding sequence is TGTGCCAGCAGACGGGACACTGAGCAGTTCTTC. V is TRBV5-5 and J is TRBJ2-1; maybe TRBD1 (6 bases). Germline V lookup: CDR1 SGHKS, CDR2 YYEKEE (reference sequence). Trimming took 5 bases from V and 9 from J, leaving 9 bases between them. This CDR3 spans 11 amino acids.

The chain couples TRBV4-1 to TRBJ2-7, with 7 nucleotides matching TRBD1. Germline lookup yields CDR1 MGHRA and CDR2 YSYEKL. The CDR3 extends over 16 amino acids. With V trimmed by 5 bases and J by 3 bases, 13 bases remained unmatched. The CDR3 loop is CASSRGNRDSYYEQYF. The CDR3, as DNA: TGCGCCAGCAGCAGGGGGAACCGGGACAGCTACTACGAGCAGTACTTC.

The rearrangement links TRBV11-3 to TRBJ1-3; maybe TRBD1 (5 bases). V lost 5 bases and J lost 0, with 11 bases in between. CDR1 is SGHNT and CDR2 is YENEEA in the germline V gene. The CDR3 runs to 15 residues. The CDR3 loop is CASSKQASSGNTIYF. The DNA for the CDR3 is TGTGCCAGCAGCAAACAGGCCAGCTCTGGAAACACCATATATTTT.

This clone turned up a few times. This chain connects TRBV21-1 to TRBJ1-6. TRBV21-1 is an annotated pseudogene. The CDR3 loop spans 15 amino acids. The CDR3 is CASSKREGCPSPLHF. The CDR3 coding sequence is TGTGCCAGCAGCAAACGGGAAGGCTGCCCCTCACCCCTCCACTTT.